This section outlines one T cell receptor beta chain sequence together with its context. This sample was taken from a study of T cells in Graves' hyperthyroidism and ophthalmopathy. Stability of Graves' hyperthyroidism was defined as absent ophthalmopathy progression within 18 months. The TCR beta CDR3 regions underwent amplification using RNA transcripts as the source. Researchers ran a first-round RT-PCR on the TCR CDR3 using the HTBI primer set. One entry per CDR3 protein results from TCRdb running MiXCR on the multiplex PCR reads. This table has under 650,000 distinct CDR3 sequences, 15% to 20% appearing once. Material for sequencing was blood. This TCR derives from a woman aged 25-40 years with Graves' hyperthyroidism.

CDR3 nucleotides: TGTGCCAGCAGTCGTAGATTCACAGATACGCAGTATTTT. Residues: CASSRRFTDTQYF. The V gene is TRBV6-1, the J gene TRBJ2-3; D remains ambiguous. This CDR3 comprises 13 residues. V lost 5 bases and J 2 bases, leaving 8 bases between the germline ends. The germline gives CDR1 MNHNS, CDR2 SASEGT.